Here is one TCR beta chain with its context. Its antigen is as yet unknown. These data come from a study of radiation and T cells in renal cell carcinoma. Study-wide findings and caveats: Pretreatment tumor biopsies were lacking, so baseline clonotypes are unknown.

Time point indicated: blood 4 weeks post-SBRT, at nephrectomy. Documented treatment: 15 Gy SBRT to primary tumor, nephrectomy 4 weeks later. Nephrectomy followed 15 Gy stereotactic body radiation by 4 weeks. Blood was sampled at baseline, 2 weeks and 4 weeks after SBRT. Sequencing was performed with immunoSEQ multiplex PCR; in TCRdb, only in-frame clones are kept and a portion is missing. The sample lists about 77,000 clones, approximately 87% seen once, with about 2.5% in the top ten. Germline V lookup: CDR1 MDHEN, CDR2 SYDVKM. The V and J ends lost 3 bases and 0 bases respectively, with 12 bases between them. The CDR3 has 16 residues.

This specimen consisted of blood, obtained from a patient whose treatment included radiotherapy and nephrectomy. This TCR was recovered from a woman aged 55-70 years with renal cell carcinoma. V is TRBV28 and J is TRBJ2-1; weak D call: TRBD2 (5 bases). CDR3 sequence: CASSFLGSSSYNEQFF. For the CDR3, the DNA is TGTGCCAGCAGTTTTCTTGGGAGCTCCTCCTACAATGAGCAGTTCTTC.